Below are 20 T cell receptor beta chains sequenced from a single sample in a study of T cell repertoires in cytomegalovirus infection. TCRdb passed the reads through MiXCR, listing each CDR3 protein once. The data hold some 590,000 distinct CDR3 sequences, with over 35% observed a single time. Antigens of these TCRs are unknown. Here the sequenced sample was cultured PBMCs, taken from culture after CMV antigen stimulation. These receptors all stem from a human donor in good health (CMV status not recorded). Some clones in this sample may be carry-over from other donors' samples.

This chain uses TRBV6-2 or TRBV6-3 with TRBJ2-5, with D maybe TRBD1 (5 bases). Germline CDR1 and CDR2: MNHEY and SVGEGT. The CDR3 is 16 amino acids. Trimming removed 2 bases at V and 1 base at J, with 14 bases between. The CDR3 DNA follows: TGTGCCAGCAGTTACCCCTCGACAGCTACCCAAGAGACCCAGTACTTC. This encodes CASSYPSTATQETQYF.

The chain employs TRBV2 and TRBJ1-5; D unclear. Trimming pared 8 bases from V and 2 bases from J, leaving 13 bases between. The germline gives CDR1 SNHLY, CDR2 FYNNEI. The CDR3 contains 14 residues. Written as DNA, the CDR3 is TGTGCCAGCGCGGGCCTGAGGGGCAATCAGCCCCAGCATTTT. It codes for CASAGLRGNQPQHF. The complete variable domain, with remaining parts taken from reference TRBV2 and TRBJ1-5, reads EPEVTQTPSHQVTQMGQEVILRCVPISNHLYFYWYRQILGQKVEFLVSFYNNEISEKSEIFDDQFSVERPDGSNFTLKIRSTKLEDSAMYFCASAGLRGNQPQHFGDGTRLSIL.

This sequence joins TRBV7-6 and TRBJ2-7; D unresolved. Germline assignment: CDR1 SGHVS and CDR2 FNYEAQ. Deletions cut 4 bases from V and 8 bases from J, with 18 bases between. There are 14 residues in the CDR3. CDR3 nucleotides: TGTGCCAGCAGCTCTACCTCGGACGCTATCAAGCAGTACTTC. Its translation: CASSSTSDAIKQYF.

The V call is TRBV12-3 or TRBV12-4, the J call TRBJ2-1, with D possibly being TRBD1 or TRBD2 (7 bases each). The V end lost 3 bases, the J end lost 5 bases, and 17 bases lay between the germline ends. The CDR3 spans 16 residues. This chain's CDR3 is CASSLGGTEFNNEQFF. CDR3 coding DNA: TGTGCCAGCAGTTTGGGGGGGACAGAGTTCAACAATGAGCAGTTCTTC.

This clonotype was recorded once. V and J are TRBV20-1 and TRBJ1-2, with a possible D match to TRBD1 (5 bases). The length of the CDR3 is 11 residues. Trimming shortened V by 7 bases and J by 2 bases, and 8 bases separated the two germline ends. Germline CDR1 DFQATT, CDR2 SNEGSKA (reference sequence). CDR3 sequence reads: CSGGSNYGYTF. The CDR3 DNA sequence: TGCAGTGGGGGGTCAAACTATGGCTACACCTTC.

In its sample, this clonotype was seen a few times. The V call is TRBV7-2, the J call TRBJ1-6; D may be TRBD1 (5 bases). Trimming left V 1 base short and J 4 bases short, with 11 bases between. Germline-derived CDR1 and CDR2 are SGHTA and FQGNSA. The CDR3 covers 16 residues. The CDR3 loop reads CASSLVGQGYNSPLHF. The CDR3 nucleotides read TGTGCCAGCAGCTTAGTTGGCCAGGGATATAATTCACCCCTCCACTTT.

This clonotype was counted between two and nine times. V gene TRBV10-3 combines with J gene TRBJ1-2; D uncertain. CDR1 ENHRY and CDR2 SYGVKD come from the germline V gene. The CDR3 has 13 amino acids. V gave up 8 bases and J gave up 4 bases, with 14 bases separating them. CDR3: CAISSRALYGYTF. The CDR3 bases are TGTGCCATCTCGTCCCGGGCCCTCTATGGCTACACCTTC.

This clonotype was recorded at least ten times. The chain combines TRBV7-2 with TRBJ1-1, with 7 bases fitting TRBD1. J lost 2 bases, V lost 5 bases, and 5 bases had no gene match. Per the germline V gene, CDR1 is SGHTA and CDR2 is FQGNSA. CDR3 size: 14 residues. This CDR3 reads CASSLTGPNTEAFF. CDR3 in DNA: TGTGCCAGCAGCCTGACAGGGCCCAACACTGAAGCTTTCTTT.

The chain is built from TRBV6-2 or TRBV6-3 and TRBJ2-1; tentative D call: TRBD2 (5 bases). Between the trimmed V and J ends, which lost 7 bases and 10 bases, there was a span of 23 bases. The CDR3 covers 15 residues. The germline V gene has CDR1 MNHEY and CDR2 SVGEGT. CDR3 nucleotide sequence: TGTGCCAGCACCACTAGGCTCGTCTTCGTTGGAGAGCAGTTCTTC. Protein: CASTTRLVFVGEQFF.

The chain links TRBV20-1 to TRBJ2-7; TRBD1 matches at 10 bases. There are 14 residues in the CDR3. V was pared by 3 bases and J by 6 bases, with 8 bases of the junction left unmatched. The germline CDR1 and CDR2 sequences are DFQATT and SNEGSKA (reference sequence). The CDR3 loop reads CSARTGTGEGEQYF. CDR3 in DNA: TGCAGTGCTAGGACCGGGACAGGGGAGGGCGAGCAGTACTTC.

The rearrangement links TRBV20-1 to TRBJ1-1, with D perhaps matching TRBD1 (6 bases). V lost 1 base, J lost 0 bases, and 9 bases lay in between. The V gene's germline CDR1 is DFQATT and CDR2 SNEGSKA (reference sequence). CDR3 length: 14 amino acids. This CDR3 reads CSARAGTMNTEAFF. CDR3 coding DNA: TGCAGTGCTAGAGCCGGGACAATGAACACTGAAGCTTTCTTT.

This clonotype was seen a handful of times. The chain couples TRBV19 to TRBJ2-5, with 7 nucleotides matching TRBD2. V lost 5 bases to trimming and J lost 4 bases; unmatched junction nucleotides: 7. Germline loops: CDR1 LNHDA, CDR2 SQIVND (reference sequence). The CDR3 runs 14 residues. CDR3 DNA sequence: TGTGCCAGTAGTCCGGCGGGAGTTGGAGAGACCCAGTACTTC. Translated, it gives CASSPAGVGETQYF.

The chain uses TRBV2 and TRBJ2-7; D uncertain. In germline, CDR1 is SNHLY, CDR2 FYNNEI. The CDR3 extends over 10 amino acids. V gave up 4 bases and J gave up 5 bases, with 3 bases separating them. CDR3 nucleotide sequence: TGTGCCAGCAGTGCGGACGAGCAGTACTTC. Its protein is CASSADEQYF.

This clonotype was counted a few times. The chain uses TRBV7-2 and TRBJ2-5; 9 bases are shared with TRBD2. Germline V gives CDR1 SGHTA, CDR2 FQGNSA. The CDR3 extends over 16 amino acids. The trim removed 3 bases at V and 1 base at J, leaving 6 bases unmatched. The CDR3 sequence: CASSFGLAGAQETQYF. The DNA of the CDR3 is TGTGCCAGCAGCTTTGGTTTAGCGGGGGCCCAAGAGACCCAGTACTTC. The full variable domain, in which reference TRBV7-2 and TRBJ2-5 provide the parts outside the CDR3, is GAGVSQSPSNKVTEKGKDVELRCDPISGHTALYWYRQSLGQGLEFLIYFQGNSAPDKSGLPSDRFSAERTGGSVSTLTIQRTQQEDSAVYLCASSFGLAGAQETQYFGPGTRLLVL.

The rearrangement uses TRBV27 and TRBJ2-2, with 8 bases fitting TRBD1. V was clipped by 8 bases and J by 4 bases; unmatched bases: 12. CDR3 length: 16 residues. CDR1 MNHEY and CDR2 SMNVEV come from the germline V gene (reference sequence). The CDR3 sequence: CASQFRDRIFTGELFF. As DNA, the CDR3 is TGTGCCAGCCAATTCCGGGACAGGATCTTCACCGGGGAGCTGTTTTTT.

The CDR3 here is CASSFPGTSGGLEQFF. The CDR3 nucleotides are TGTGCCAGCAGCTTCCCCGGGACTAGCGGGGGACTTGAGCAGTTCTTC. This chain uses TRBV7-8 with TRBJ2-1; TRBD2 matches 14 bases. CDR3 length equals 16 residues. Per germline, CDR1 SGHVS and CDR2 FQNEAQ. V lost 3 bases, J lost 9 bases, and 7 bases stayed unmatched.

The rearrangement joins TRBV12-3 or TRBV12-4 to TRBJ1-5, with D maybe TRBD1 (5 bases). Trimming removed 5 bases at V and 3 bases at J, with 11 bases between. CDR3 length: 14 residues. The CDR3 region is CASSGTVVNQPQHF. CDR3 bases: TGTGCCAGCAGTGGGACGGTCGTCAATCAGCCCCAGCATTTT.

This chain connects TRBV9 to TRBJ2-5, with D tentatively TRBD2 (5 bases). CDR1 is SGDLS and CDR2 is YYNGEE in the germline V gene. V was pared by 4 bases and J by 2 bases, with 12 bases between. There are 14 residues in the CDR3. CDR3 coding DNA: TGTGCCAGCAGCCCCGAACCGGGACAAGAGACCCAGTACTTC. It encodes CASSPEPGQETQYF.

V usage is TRBV11-3 and J usage is TRBJ2-5; the D call may be TRBD1 or TRBD2 (6 bases each). Trimming stripped 5 bases from V and 4 bases from J, with 14 bases between. The germline gives CDR1 SGHNT, CDR2 YENEEA. This CDR3 region has 14 residues. Here the CDR3 DNA reads TGTGCCAGCAGCCGGGGGCGCGAGGGAGAGACCCAGTACTTC. It yields the protein CASSRGREGETQYF.

Only one count was recorded for this clonotype. The chain couples TRBV6-2 or TRBV6-3 to TRBJ2-1, with 9 bases fitting TRBD2. Germline lookup yields CDR1 MNHEY and CDR2 SVGEGT. The length of the CDR3 is 18 residues. With 2 bases clipped from V and 0 bases from J, the junction kept 8 bases outside the gene matches. CDR3 sequence (DNA): TGTGCCAGCAGTTACCCGACTAGCGGAAAAAGCTCCTACAATGAGCAGTTCTTC. This encodes CASSYPTSGKSSYNEQFF.